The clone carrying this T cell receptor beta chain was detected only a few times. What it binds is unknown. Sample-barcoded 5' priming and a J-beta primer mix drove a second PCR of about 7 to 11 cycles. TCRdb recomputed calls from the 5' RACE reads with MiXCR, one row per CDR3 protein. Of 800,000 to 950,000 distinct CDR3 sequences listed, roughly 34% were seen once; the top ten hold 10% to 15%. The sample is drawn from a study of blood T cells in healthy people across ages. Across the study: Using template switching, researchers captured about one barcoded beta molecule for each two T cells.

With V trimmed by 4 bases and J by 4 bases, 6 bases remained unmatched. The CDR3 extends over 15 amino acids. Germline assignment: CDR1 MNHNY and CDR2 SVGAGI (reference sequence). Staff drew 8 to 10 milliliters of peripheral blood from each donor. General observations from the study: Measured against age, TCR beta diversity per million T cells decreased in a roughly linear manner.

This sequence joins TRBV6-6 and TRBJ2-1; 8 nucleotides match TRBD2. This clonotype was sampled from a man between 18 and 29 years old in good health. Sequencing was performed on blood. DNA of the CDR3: TGTGCCAGCAGTTTGGGGCGGGGGGAATACAATGAGCAGTTCTTC. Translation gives CASSLGRGEYNEQFF.